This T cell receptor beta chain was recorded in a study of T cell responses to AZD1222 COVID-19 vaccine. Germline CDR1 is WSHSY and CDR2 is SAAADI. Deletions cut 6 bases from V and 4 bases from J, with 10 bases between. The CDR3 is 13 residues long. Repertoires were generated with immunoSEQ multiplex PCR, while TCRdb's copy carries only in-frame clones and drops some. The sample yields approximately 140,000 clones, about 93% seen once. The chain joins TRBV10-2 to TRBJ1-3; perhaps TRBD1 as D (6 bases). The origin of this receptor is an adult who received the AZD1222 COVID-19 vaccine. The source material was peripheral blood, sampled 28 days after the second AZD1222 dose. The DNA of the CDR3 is TGCGCCAGCAGGGAGACAGGAGGAAACACCATATATTTT. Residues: CASRETGGNTIYF.